This T cell receptor (beta chain) came from a study of T cells in Graves' hyperthyroidism and ophthalmopathy. Study-wide results and caveats: Ophthalmopathy, which appeared later, was predicted by the model a median about 6.8 months before onset. Blood also contained most expanded thyroid clonotypes above 0.001.

The table lists this clonotype with a few counts. Its antigen is still unknown. On the basis of clinical symptoms, serum thyroxine and TRAb, thyroid ultrasound and orbital computed tomography, diagnoses were made. RNA transcripts served as the template for amplifying TCR beta CDR3 regions. Researchers ran a first-round RT-PCR on the TCR CDR3 using the HTBI primer set. Via MiXCR, TCRdb re-called the multiplex PCR reads, giving one row per CDR3 protein. The sample lists 500,000 to 750,000 distinct CDR3 sequences, 40% to 55% occurring once. Per germline, CDR1 MNHEY and CDR2 SVGAGI. The CDR3 runs to 13 residues. V was cut by 7 bases and J by 4 bases, with 13 bases left in between.

The source is a woman aged 18 to 35 with Graves' hyperthyroidism. This chain joins TRBV6-5 and TRBJ1-2, with D hard to call. Sequencing input: peripheral blood or thyroid tissue (not recorded which). In DNA, the CDR3 is TGTGCCAGCACCATGGGCGATCCCTATGGCTACACCTTC. Its translation: CASTMGDPYGYTF.